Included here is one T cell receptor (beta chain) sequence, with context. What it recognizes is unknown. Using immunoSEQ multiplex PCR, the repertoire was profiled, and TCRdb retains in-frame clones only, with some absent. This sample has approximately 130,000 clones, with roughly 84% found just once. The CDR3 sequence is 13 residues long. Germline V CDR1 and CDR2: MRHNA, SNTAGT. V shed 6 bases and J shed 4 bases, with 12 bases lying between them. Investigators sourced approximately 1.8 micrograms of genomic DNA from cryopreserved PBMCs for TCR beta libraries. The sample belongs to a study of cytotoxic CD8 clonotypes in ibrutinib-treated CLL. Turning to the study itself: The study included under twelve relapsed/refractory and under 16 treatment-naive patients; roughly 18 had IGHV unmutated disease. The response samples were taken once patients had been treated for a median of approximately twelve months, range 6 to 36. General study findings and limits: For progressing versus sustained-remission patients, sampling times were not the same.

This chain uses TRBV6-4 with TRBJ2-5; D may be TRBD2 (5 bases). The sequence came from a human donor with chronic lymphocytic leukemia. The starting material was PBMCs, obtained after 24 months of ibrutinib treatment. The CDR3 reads CASREKGGETQYF. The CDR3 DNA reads TGTGCCAGCAGGGAAAAAGGAGGAGAGACCCAGTACTTC.